This T cell receptor (beta chain) was sequenced during a study of monozygotic twins with inflammatory bowel disease. The CDR3 runs to 14 residues. Germline CDR1 reads SGHVS; CDR2 reads FNYEAQ. UMIs bearing a 6-nucleotide sample barcode were added through template switching. TCRdb re-called the 5' RACE reads and gives one entry per CDR3 protein, without DNA. The table lists roughly 330,000 distinct CDR3 sequences. The chain combines TRBV7-6 with TRBJ1-5. The sample taken for sequencing was blood. This clonotype originated in a human donor with ulcerative colitis or Crohn's disease, or a healthy co-twin of an affected twin (not recorded which). The CDR3 sequence: CASSPTAVGRFQHF.